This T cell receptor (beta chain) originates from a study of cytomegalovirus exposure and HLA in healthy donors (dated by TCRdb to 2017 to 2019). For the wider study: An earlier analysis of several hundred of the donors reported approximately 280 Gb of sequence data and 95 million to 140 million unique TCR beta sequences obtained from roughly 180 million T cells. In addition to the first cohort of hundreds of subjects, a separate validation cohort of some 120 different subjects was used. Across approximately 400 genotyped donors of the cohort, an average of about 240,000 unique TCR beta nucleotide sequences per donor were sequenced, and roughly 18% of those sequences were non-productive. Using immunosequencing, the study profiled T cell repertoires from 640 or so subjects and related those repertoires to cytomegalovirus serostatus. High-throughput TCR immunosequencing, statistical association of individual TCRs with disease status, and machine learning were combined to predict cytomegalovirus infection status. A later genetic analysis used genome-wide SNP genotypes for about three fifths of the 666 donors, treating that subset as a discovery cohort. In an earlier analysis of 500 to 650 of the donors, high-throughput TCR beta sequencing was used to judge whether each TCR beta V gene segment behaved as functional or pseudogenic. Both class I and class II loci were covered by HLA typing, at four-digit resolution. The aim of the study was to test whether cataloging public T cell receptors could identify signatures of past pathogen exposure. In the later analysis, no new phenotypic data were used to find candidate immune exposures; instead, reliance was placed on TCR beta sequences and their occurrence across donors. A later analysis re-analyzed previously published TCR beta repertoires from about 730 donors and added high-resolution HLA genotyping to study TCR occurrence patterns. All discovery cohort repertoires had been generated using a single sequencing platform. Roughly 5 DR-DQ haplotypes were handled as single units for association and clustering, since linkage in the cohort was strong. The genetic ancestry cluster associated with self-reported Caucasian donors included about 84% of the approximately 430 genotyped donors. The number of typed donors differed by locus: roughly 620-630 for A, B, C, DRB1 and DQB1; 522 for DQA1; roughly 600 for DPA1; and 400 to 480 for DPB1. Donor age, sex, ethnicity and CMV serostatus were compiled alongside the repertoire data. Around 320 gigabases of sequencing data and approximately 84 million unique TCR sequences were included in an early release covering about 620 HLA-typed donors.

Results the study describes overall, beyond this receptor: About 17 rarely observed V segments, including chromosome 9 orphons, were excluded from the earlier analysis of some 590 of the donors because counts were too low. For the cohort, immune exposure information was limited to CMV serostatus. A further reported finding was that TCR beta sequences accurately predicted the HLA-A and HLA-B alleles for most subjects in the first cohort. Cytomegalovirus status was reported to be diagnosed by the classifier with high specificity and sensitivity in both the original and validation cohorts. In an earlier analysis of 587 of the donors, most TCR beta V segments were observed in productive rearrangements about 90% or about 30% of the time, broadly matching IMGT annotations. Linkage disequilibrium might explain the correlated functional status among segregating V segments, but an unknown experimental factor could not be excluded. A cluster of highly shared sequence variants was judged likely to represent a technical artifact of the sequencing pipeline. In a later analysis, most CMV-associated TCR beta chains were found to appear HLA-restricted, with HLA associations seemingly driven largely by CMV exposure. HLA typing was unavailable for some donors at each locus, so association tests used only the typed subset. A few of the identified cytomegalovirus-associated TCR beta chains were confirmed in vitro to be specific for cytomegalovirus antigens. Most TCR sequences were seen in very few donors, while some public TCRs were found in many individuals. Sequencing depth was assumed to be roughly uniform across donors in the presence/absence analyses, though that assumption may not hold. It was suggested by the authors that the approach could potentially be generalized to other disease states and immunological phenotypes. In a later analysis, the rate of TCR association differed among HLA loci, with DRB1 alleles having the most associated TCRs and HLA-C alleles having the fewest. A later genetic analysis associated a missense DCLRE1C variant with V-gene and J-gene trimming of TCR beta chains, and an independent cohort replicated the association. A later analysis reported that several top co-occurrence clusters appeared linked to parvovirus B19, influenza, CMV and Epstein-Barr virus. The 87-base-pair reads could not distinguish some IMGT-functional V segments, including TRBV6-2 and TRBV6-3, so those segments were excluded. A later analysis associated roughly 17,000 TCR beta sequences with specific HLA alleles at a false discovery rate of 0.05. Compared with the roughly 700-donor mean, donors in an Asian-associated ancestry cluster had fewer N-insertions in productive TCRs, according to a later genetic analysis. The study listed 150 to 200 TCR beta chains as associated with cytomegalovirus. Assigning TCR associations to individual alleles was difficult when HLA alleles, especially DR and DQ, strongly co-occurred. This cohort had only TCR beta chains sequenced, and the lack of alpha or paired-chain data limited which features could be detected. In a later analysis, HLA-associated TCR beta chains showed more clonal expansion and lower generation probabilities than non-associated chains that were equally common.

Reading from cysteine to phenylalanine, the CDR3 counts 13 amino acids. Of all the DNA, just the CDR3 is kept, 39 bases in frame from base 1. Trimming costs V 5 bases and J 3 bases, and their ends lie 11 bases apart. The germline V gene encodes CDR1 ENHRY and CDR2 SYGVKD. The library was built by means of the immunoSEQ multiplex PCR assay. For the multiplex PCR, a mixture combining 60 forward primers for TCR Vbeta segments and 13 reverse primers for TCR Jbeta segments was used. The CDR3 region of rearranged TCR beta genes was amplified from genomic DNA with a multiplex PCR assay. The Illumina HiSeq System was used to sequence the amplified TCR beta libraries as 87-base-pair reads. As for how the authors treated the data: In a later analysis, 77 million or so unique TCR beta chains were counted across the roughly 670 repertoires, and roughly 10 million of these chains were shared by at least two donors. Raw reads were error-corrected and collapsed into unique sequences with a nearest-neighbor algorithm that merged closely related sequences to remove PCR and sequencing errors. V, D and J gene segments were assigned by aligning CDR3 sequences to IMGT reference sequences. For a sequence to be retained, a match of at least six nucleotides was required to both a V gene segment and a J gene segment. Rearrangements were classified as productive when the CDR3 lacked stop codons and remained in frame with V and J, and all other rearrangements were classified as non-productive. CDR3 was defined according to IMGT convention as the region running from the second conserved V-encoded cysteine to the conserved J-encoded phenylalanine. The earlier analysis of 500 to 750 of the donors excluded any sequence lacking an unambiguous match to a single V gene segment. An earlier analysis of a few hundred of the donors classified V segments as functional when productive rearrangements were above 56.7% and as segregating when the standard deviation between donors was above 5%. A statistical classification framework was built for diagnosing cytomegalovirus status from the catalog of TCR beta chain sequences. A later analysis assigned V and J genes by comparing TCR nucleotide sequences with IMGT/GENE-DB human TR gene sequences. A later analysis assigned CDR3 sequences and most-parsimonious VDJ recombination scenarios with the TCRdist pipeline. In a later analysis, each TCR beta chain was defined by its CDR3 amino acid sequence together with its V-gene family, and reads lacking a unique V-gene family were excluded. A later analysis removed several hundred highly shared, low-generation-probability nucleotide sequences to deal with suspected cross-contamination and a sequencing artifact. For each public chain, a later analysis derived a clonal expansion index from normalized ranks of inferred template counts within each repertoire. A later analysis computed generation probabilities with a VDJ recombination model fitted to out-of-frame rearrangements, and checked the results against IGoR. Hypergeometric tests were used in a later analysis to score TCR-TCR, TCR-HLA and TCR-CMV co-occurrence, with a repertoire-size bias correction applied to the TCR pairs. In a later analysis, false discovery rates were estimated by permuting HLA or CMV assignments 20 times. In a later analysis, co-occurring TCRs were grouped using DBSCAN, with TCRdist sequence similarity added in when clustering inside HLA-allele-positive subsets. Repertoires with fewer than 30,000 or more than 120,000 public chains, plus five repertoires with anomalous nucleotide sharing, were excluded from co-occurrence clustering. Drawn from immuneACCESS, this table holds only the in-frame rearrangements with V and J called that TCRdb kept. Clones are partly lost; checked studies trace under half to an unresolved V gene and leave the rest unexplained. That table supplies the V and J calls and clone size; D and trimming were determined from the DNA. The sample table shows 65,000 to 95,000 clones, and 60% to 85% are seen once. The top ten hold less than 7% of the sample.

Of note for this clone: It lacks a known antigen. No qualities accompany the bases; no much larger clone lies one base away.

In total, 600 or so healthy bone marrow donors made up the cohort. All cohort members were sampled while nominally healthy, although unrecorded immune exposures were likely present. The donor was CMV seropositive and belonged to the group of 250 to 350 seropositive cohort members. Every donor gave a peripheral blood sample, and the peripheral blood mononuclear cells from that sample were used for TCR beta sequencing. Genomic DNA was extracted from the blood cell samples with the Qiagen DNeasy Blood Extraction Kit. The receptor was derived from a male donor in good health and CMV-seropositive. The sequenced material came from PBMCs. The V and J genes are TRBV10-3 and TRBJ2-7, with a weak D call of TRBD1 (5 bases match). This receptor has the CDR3 CAISQGVLYEQYF. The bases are TGTGCCATCAGTCAAGGGGTTCTCTACGAGCAGTACTTC.